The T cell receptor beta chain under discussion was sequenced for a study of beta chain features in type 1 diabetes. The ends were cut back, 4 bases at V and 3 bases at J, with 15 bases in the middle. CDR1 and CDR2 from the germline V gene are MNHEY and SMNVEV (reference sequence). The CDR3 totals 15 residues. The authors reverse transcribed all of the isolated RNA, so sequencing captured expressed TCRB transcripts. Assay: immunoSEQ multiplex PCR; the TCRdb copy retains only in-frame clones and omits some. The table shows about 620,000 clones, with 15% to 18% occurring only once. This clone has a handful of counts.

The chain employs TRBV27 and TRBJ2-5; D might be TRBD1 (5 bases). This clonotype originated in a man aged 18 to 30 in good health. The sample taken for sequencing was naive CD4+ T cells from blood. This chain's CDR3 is CASSSSGFRKETQYF. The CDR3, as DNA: TGTGCCAGCAGTTCCTCAGGGTTTCGGAAAGAGACCCAGTACTTC.